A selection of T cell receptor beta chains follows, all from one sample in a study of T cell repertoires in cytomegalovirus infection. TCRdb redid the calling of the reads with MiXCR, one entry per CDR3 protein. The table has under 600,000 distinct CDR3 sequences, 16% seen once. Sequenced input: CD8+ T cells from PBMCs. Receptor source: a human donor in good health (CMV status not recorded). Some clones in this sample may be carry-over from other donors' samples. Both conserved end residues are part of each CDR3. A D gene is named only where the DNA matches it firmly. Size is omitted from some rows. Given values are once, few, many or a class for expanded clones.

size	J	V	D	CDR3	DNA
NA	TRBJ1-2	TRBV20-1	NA	CSARPGPTTTSGYGYTF	TGCAGTGCTAGACCCGGACCTACAACCACAAGTGGCTATGGCTACACCTTC
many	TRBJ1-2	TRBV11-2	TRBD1	CASSLDRTGNYGYTF	TGTGCCAGCAGCCTCGACCGGACAGGGAACTATGGCTACACCTTC
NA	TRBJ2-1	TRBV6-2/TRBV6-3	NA	CATRELNEQFF	TGTGCCACCCGAGAACTCAATGAGCAGTTCTTC
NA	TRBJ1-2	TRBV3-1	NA	CASSPWTTDNIGGYTF	TGTGCCAGCAGTCCGTGGACAACCGACAATATAGGTGGCTACACCTTC
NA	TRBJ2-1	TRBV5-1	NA	CASSLTQPLSSYNEQFF	TGCGCCAGCAGCTTGACTCAGCCACTTAGCTCCTACAATGAGCAGTTCTTC
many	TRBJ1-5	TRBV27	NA	CASSDSPNQPQHF	TGTGCCAGCAGCGACAGTCCCAATCAGCCCCAGCATTTT
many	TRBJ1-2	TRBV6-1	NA	CASSETAPQDGYTF	TGTGCCAGCAGTGAAACCGCCCCTCAGGATGGCTACACCTTC
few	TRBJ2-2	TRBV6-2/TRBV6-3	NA	CASSWDTWKENTGELFF	TGTGCCAGCAGTTGGGACACCTGGAAGGAGAACACCGGGGAGCTGTTTTTT
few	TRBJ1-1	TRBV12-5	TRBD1	CASGTGQGYTEAFF	TGTGCTAGTGGGACGGGACAGGGCTACACTGAAGCTTTCTTT
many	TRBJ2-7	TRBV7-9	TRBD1	CASTSSGDRGYEQYF	TGTGCCAGCACCTCGTCGGGGGACAGGGGCTACGAGCAGTACTTC
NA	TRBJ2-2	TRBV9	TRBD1	CASSPGTVTNTGELFF	TGTGCCAGCTCACCCGGGACAGTCACGAACACCGGGGAGCTGTTTTTT
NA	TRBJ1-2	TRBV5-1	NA	CASSVDRNYGYTF	TGCGCCAGCAGCGTGGACAGAAACTATGGCTACACCTTC
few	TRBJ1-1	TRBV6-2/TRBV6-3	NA	CASSYSAGFTEAFF	TGTGCCAGCAGTTACTCGGCAGGGTTCACTGAAGCTTTCTTT
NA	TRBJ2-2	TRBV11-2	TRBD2	CASSLQTSGRVSTGELFF	TGTGCCAGCAGCCTCCAGACTAGCGGGAGAGTATCCACCGGGGAGCTGTTTTTT
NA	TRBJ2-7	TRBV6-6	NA	CASRDGFINEQYF	TGTGCCAGCAGGGACGGTTTTATCAACGAGCAGTACTTC
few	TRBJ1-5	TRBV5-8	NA	CASSLRGEQPQHF	TGTGCCAGCAGCTTACGAGGAGAACAGCCCCAGCATTTT
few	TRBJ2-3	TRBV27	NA	CASSLYGSGTDTQYF	TGTGCCAGCAGTTTATATGGATCCGGCACAGATACGCAGTATTTT
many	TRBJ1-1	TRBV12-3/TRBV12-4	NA	CASSSGVGGTWSAAFF	TGTGCCAGCAGTTCGGGGGTGGGAGGAACGTGGTCCGCGGCTTTCTTT
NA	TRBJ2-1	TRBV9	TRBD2	CASSAPLAGLHNEQFF	TGTGCCAGCAGCGCACCACTAGCGGGGCTTCACAATGAGCAGTTCTTC
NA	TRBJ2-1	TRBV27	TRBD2	CASSLDGRTQFF	TGTGCCAGCAGTTTAGACGGGAGGACGCAGTTCTTC
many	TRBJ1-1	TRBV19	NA	CASIKTGWNTEAFF	TGTGCCAGTATCAAGACAGGATGGAACACTGAAGCTTTCTTT
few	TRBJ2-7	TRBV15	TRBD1	CATSSDRGHEQYF	TGTGCCACCAGCAGCGACAGGGGGCACGAGCAGTACTTC
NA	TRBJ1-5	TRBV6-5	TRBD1	CASRDRKYSNQPQHF	TGTGCCAGCAGGGACAGGAAATATAGCAATCAGCCCCAGCATTTT
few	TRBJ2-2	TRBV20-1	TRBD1	CSARDLGQGSTGELFF	TGCAGTGCTAGAGATCTGGGACAGGGGAGCACCGGGGAGCTGTTTTTT
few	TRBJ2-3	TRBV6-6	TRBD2	CASSYFLAGFTDTQYF	TGTGCCAGCAGTTACTTCCTAGCGGGGTTCACAGATACGCAGTATTTT
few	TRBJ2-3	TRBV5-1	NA	CASTQLRGAGDTQYF	TGCGCCAGCACACAGTTAAGAGGGGCTGGGGATACGCAGTATTTT
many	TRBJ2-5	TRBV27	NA	CASSPGARSFETQYF	TGTGCCAGCAGTCCTGGAGCCAGGAGTTTCGAGACCCAGTACTTC
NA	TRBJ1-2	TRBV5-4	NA	CASSSSGDGYTF	TGTGCCAGCAGCTCATCTGGGGATGGCTACACCTTC
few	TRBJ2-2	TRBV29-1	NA	CSVDTGRGELFF	TGCAGCGTGGATACAGGGCGGGGGGAGCTGTTTTTT
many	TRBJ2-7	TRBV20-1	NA	CSARDPVASSYEQYF	TGCAGTGCTAGAGACCCAGTAGCCTCTAGTTACGAGCAGTACTTC
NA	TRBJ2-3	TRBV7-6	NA	CAGSLGRGTDTQYF	TGTGCCGGCAGCTTAGGTAGAGGCACAGATACGCAGTATTTT
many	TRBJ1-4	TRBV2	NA	CASSPRGVATNEKLFF	TGTGCCAGCTCTCCTAGGGGGGTTGCAACTAATGAAAAACTGTTTTTT
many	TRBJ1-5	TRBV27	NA	CASSLQGRAVNQPQHF	TGTGCCAGCAGTTTACAGGGGAGGGCGGTTAATCAGCCCCAGCATTTT
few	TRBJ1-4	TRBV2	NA	CASSEWSLSAENYEKLFF	TGTGCCAGCAGTGAATGGTCCCTTTCAGCAGAAAATTATGAAAAACTGTTTTTT
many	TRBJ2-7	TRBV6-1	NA	CASSAVDYSYEQYF	TGTGCCAGCAGTGCTGTAGACTACTCCTACGAGCAGTACTTC
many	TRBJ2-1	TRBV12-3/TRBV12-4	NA	CASSLGLSRDNEQFF	TGTGCCAGCAGTTTAGGCCTATCTAGGGACAATGAGCAGTTCTTC
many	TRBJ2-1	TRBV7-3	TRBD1	CASSPPDRAYNEQFF	TGTGCCAGCAGCCCTCCGGACAGGGCTTACAATGAGCAGTTCTTC
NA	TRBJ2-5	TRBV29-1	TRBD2	CSVGLAGGKIETQYF	TGCAGCGTCGGACTAGCGGGGGGGAAAATAGAGACCCAGTACTTC
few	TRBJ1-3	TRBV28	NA	CATRRLGIGNTIYF	TGTGCCACCCGCCGCCTGGGCATTGGAAACACCATATATTTT
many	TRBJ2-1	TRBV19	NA	CASTLGVSSYNEQFF	TGTGCCAGTACCCTGGGGGTAAGCTCCTACAATGAGCAGTTCTTC